Listed below are T cell receptor beta chains from one sample, sequenced in a study of breast tumors, draining lymph nodes, adjacent tissues. A single record per CDR3 protein comes from TCRdb applying MiXCR to the multiplex PCR reads. The table includes over 150,000 distinct CDR3 sequences, about 32% detected once. Sequenced material: axillary lymph node tissue. These receptors all stem from a female donor with breast cancer. Some clones in this sample may be carry-over from other donors' samples. Each CDR3 is given with its conserved first and last residue. The D gene is left open where the match is weak. Rows give clone size only sometimes, using once, few, many, or a class for an expanded clone.

d_call j_call v_call clone_size cdr3_aa cdr3_nt
TRBD2 TRBJ2-3 TRBV20-1 - CSARRGGSTDTQYF TGCAGTGCTCGCCGGGGGGGTTCCACAGATACGCAGTATTTT
TRBD1 TRBJ2-1 TRBV30 few CAWSVWTGGENEQFF TGTGCCTGGAGTGTATGGACAGGGGGCGAAAATGAGCAGTTCTTC
TRBD2 TRBJ2-1 TRBV20-1 many CSASPRLAAIYNEQFF TGCAGTGCTAGCCCTCGACTAGCGGCCATTTACAATGAGCAGTTCTTC
- TRBJ2-3 TRBV5-8 many CASSRLGITDTQYF TGTGCCAGCAGCCGACTGGGGATCACAGATACGCAGTATTTT
- TRBJ1-2 TRBV2 - CASSERGRNGSTF TGTGCCAGCAGCGAGAGGGGGAGGAATGGCTCCACCTTC
- TRBJ1-3 TRBV7-6 many CASSFQAGDTIYF TGTGCCAGCAGCTTCCAGGCTGGGGACACCATATATTTT
- TRBJ1-4 TRBV20-1 - CSAASGGVGGEKLFF TGCAGTGCCGCCTCGGGAGGGGTAGGGGGTGAAAAACTGTTTTTT
- TRBJ2-7 TRBV3-1 many CASSQGDTIYEQYF TGTGCCAGCAGCCAAGGGGACACTATCTACGAGCAGTACTTC
- TRBJ1-2 TRBV24-1 many CATSLPGNYGYTF TGTGCCACCAGCCTTCCGGGGAACTATGGCTACACCTTC
TRBD1 TRBJ1-4 TRBV28 - CASSQLTPGTVSEKLFF TGTGCCAGCAGTCAACTGACACCTGGGACAGTTTCTGAAAAACTGTTTTTT
- TRBJ1-6 TRBV20-1 - CSARDPTGLESPLHF TGCAGTGCTAGAGATCCGACAGGTTTAGAATCACCCCTCCACTTT
TRBD2 TRBJ2-3 TRBV7-9 - CASNLAGSYNEQYF TGTGCCAGCAACCTAGCGGGCTCCTACAATGAGCAGTATTTT
TRBD1 TRBJ1-2 TRBV11-2 many CASSLKPGQGAGYTF TGTGCCAGCAGCCTAAAACCGGGACAGGGGGCTGGCTACACCTTC
TRBD1 TRBJ1-5 TRBV10-3 - CAISESTGTYSNQPQHF TGTGCCATCAGTGAGTCGACAGGGACTTATAGCAATCAGCCCCAGCATTTT
- TRBJ2-2 TRBV7-9 many CASSPRAGLGTGELFF TGTGCCAGCAGCCCCCGCGCGGGCCTGGGCACCGGGGAGCTGTTTTTT
TRBD1 TRBJ2-2 TRBV6-6 - CASSTRQGERAGALFF TGTGCCAGCAGCACCCGACAGGGTGAGAGGGCCGGGGCGCTGTTTTTT
TRBD1 TRBJ2-6 TRBV6-5 few CASSYSINSGTGISGANVLTF TGTGCCAGCAGTTACTCGATTAACTCCGGGACAGGGATCTCTGGGGCCAACGTCCTGACTTTC
TRBD2 TRBJ2-3 TRBV20-1 - CSAPTSGVTVTQYF TGCAGCGCGCCCACTAGCGGGGTGACAGTTACGCAGTATTTT
- TRBJ2-2 TRBV10-1 many CASSGTSNTGELFF TGCGCCAGCAGTGGGACCAGCAACACCGGGGAGCTGTTTTTT
TRBD1 TRBJ1-6 TRBV5-1 many CASSFSGTANSPLHF TGCGCCAGCAGCTTTTCCGGGACAGCTAATTCACCCCTCCACTTT
TRBD2 TRBJ2-3 TRBV5-1 many CASSLGLAGGLSTDTQYF TGCGCCAGCAGCTTAGGACTAGCGGGGGGTCTTAGCACAGATACGCAGTATTTT
- TRBJ2-3 TRBV27 once CASSQTRDTDTQYF TGTGCCAGCAGCCAGACTAGGGACACAGATACGCAGTATTTT
- TRBJ2-3 TRBV5-6 many CASSLRGSNTDTQYF TGTGCCAGCAGCTTACGAGGATCAAACACAGATACGCAGTATTTT
TRBD1 TRBJ2-4 TRBV6-6 many CASSYATGAAKNIQYF TGTGCCAGCAGTTACGCCACAGGGGCGGCCAAAAACATTCAGTACTTC
- TRBJ2-3 TRBV27 - CASSLRAITDTQYF TGTGCCAGCAGTTTAAGGGCTATCACAGATACGCAGTATTTT
- TRBJ2-3 TRBV30 many CATGMGSGTDTQYF TGTGCCACTGGGATGGGTAGCGGCACAGATACGCAGTATTTT
- TRBJ2-6 TRBV19 many CASSSFSGANVLTF TGTGCCAGTAGTTCGTTCTCTGGGGCCAACGTCCTGACTTTC
- TRBJ2-1 TRBV30 many CAWSVRAFGGDREFF TGTGCCTGGAGTGTACGGGCCTTCGGTGGGGACCGCGAGTTCTTC
- TRBJ1-4 TRBV2 many CASSRTAALSEKLFF TGTGCCAGCAGTCGTACAGCTGCCCTGTCGGAAAAACTGTTTTTT
- TRBJ2-6 TRBV6-5 many CASSYMTATGANVLTF TGTGCCAGCAGTTACATGACAGCTACTGGGGCCAACGTCCTGACTTTC
TRBD1 TRBJ2-1 TRBV12-3/TRBV12-4 many CASRSDWGTDYNEQFF TGTGCCAGCAGGTCGGATTGGGGGACAGACTACAATGAGCAGTTCTTC
TRBD2 TRBJ2-2 TRBV5-8 many CASSRPKLAGWNTGELFF TGTGCCAGCAGCCGCCCAAAACTAGCGGGGTGGAACACCGGGGAGCTGTTTTTT
- TRBJ2-5 TRBV6-6 many CASSRPPAETQYF TGTGCCAGCAGTCGCCCCCCAGCAGAGACCCAGTACTTC
- TRBJ1-1 TRBV20-1 - CSALDQEKAFF TGCAGTGCCCTCGACCAGGAGAAGGCTTTCTTT
TRBD2 TRBJ2-1 TRBV10-3 many CAIRGLAGNEQFF TGTGCCATCAGGGGACTAGCGGGTAATGAGCAGTTCTTC
- TRBJ1-3 TRBV6-4 - CASSASQGSNTIYF TGTGCCAGCAGTGCGAGCCAGGGGTCAAACACCATATATTTT
TRBD1 TRBJ1-1 TRBV7-3 - CASSSAGGTEAFF TGTGCCAGCAGCTCCGCAGGGGGCACTGAAGCTTTCTTT
TRBD2 TRBJ2-7 TRBV28 - CASSLTGGKNEQYF TGTGCCAGCAGTTTAACGGGAGGGAAAAACGAGCAGTACTTC
TRBD2 TRBJ2-7 TRBV20-1 - CSLAGGGEQYF TGCAGTTTAGCGGGGGGAGGCGAGCAGTACTTC
TRBD1 TRBJ1-1 TRBV7-3 - CASSTRGHGTEAFF TGTGCCAGCAGCACCAGGGGGCACGGCACTGAAGCTTTCTTT
TRBD2 TRBJ2-3 TRBV4-1 many CASSPSGVRDTQYF TGCGCCAGCAGCCCTAGCGGGGTGAGAGATACGCAGTATTTT
TRBD2 TRBJ2-7 TRBV7-2 few CASSLGTSGGNEQYF TGTGCCAGCAGCTTAGGGACTAGCGGGGGAAACGAGCAGTACTTC
- TRBJ2-5 TRBV3-1 many CASSETHQTSSETQYF TGTGCCAGCAGCGAGACGCACCAAACTAGCAGTGAGACCCAGTACTTC
- TRBJ2-6 TRBV5-5 - CASSLRRTADVLTF TGTGCCAGCAGCCTCAGAAGGACAGCGGACGTCCTGACTTTC
- TRBJ1-4 TRBV2 many CASRRTPMGEKLFF TGTGCCAGCAGACGGACTCCCATGGGGGAAAAACTGTTTTTT
- TRBJ2-7 TRBV20-1 many CSARRPVTGTYEQYF TGCAGTGCTCGTCGGCCGGTTACGGGTACCTACGAGCAGTACTTC
- TRBJ1-5 TRBV5-6 - CASSLTANQPQHF TGTGCCAGCAGCTTGACAGCAAATCAGCCCCAGCATTTT
TRBD1 TRBJ1-6 TRBV5-6 many CASRLRGRNSPLHF TGTGCCAGCAGACTGAGGGGGCGGAATTCACCCCTCCACTTT
- TRBJ1-5 TRBV19 many CASIGRGSNQPQHF TGTGCCAGTATTGGAAGAGGGAGCAATCAGCCCCAGCATTTT
- TRBJ2-3 TRBV7-9 many CASSLGTSLSTDTQYF TGTGCCAGCAGCTTAGGGACCTCTCTCAGCACAGATACGCAGTATTTT